This T cell receptor beta chain was identified during a study of regulatory T cells in long-lasting Graves disease. Noted time point: persistent/refractory GD, antithyroid drugs over 5 years with positive TRAb. The TCR library was made from RNA extracted from PBMCs. Patients were from an endocrinology department in Xi'an, China. Through Arm-PCR of CDR3 regions and iRepertoire HTBI primers, TCR beta libraries were built. TCRdb analysed the multiplex PCR reads with MiXCR anew, one entry per CDR3 protein. The table has a few hundred thousand distinct CDR3 sequences, 20% to 30% seen once; the top ten hold roughly a quarter. V trimming: 6 bases; J trimming: 1 base; junction bases outside the gene matches: 4. Germline V gives CDR1 MNHEY, CDR2 SVGEGT. The CDR3 is 14 amino acids.

The TCR comes from a female donor with Graves disease. J is TRBJ1-1 and V is TRBV6-2 or TRBV6-3; TRBD1 aligns across 8 bases. The sequences come from peripheral blood mononuclear cells (PBMCs), collected when the disease was refractory, from a patient treated with antithyroid drugs. CDR3 in DNA: TGTGCCAGCAGCAGACAGGGGAGGAACACTGAAGCTTTCTTT. It encodes CASSRQGRNTEAFF.